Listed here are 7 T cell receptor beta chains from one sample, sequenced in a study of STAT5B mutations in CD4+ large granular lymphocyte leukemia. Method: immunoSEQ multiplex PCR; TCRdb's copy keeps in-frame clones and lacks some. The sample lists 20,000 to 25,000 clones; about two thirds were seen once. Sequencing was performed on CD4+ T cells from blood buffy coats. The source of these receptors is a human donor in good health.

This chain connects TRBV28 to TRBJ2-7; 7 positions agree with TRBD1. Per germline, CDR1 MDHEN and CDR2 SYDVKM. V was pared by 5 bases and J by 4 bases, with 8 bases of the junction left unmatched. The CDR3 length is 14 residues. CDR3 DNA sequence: TGTGCCAGCAGTGTACAGGGGACGTCTTACGAGCAGTACTTC. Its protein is CASSVQGTSYEQYF.

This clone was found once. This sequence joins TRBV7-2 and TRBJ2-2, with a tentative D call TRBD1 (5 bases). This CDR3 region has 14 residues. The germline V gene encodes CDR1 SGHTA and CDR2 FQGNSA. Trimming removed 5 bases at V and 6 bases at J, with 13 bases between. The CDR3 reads CASSVGVGPGELFF. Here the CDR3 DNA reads TGTGCCAGCAGCGTAGGGGTAGGGCCCGGGGAGCTGTTTTTT.

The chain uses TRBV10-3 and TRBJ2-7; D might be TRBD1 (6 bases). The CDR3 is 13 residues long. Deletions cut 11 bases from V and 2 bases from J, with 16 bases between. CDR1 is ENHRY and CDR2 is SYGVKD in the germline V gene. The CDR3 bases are TGTGCCGTCAAGGGACATCTGCCCTACGAGCAGTACTTC. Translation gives CAVKGHLPYEQYF.

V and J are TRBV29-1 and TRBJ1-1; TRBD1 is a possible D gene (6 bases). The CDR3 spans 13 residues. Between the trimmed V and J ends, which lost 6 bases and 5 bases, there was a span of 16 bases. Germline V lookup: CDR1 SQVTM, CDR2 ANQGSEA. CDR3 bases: TGCAGCGTAGTGGGGCCAAGGGGGACTGAAGCTTTCTTT. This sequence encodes CSVVGPRGTEAFF.

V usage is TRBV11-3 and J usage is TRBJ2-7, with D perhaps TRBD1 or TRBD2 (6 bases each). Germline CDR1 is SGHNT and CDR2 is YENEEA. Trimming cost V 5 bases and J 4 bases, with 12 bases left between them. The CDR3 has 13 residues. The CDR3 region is CASSPGEVYEQYF. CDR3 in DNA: TGTGCCAGCAGCCCAGGGGAGGTTTACGAGCAGTACTTC.

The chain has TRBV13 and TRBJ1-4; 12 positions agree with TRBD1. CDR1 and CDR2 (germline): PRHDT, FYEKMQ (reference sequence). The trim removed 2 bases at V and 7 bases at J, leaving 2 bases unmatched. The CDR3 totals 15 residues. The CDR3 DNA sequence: TGTGCCAGCAGCTTATCGGGACAGGGGGCTGAAAAACTGTTTTTT. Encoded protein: CASSLSGQGAEKLFF.

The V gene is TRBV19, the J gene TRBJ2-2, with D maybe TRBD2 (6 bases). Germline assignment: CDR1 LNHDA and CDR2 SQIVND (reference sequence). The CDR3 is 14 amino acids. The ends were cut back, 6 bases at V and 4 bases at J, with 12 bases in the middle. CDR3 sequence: CASRGGMGTGELFF. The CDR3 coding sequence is TGTGCCAGTAGGGGGGGAATGGGCACCGGGGAGCTGTTTTTT.